The 31 T cell receptor beta chains below all came from one sample that was sequenced in a study of cytomegalovirus exposure and HLA in healthy donors. Primers: 60 Vbeta forward and 13 Jbeta reverse. Profiling relied on immunoSEQ multiplex PCR, and the TCRdb table lists in-frame clones only, not all of them. The table records around 160,000 clones, 70% of them present only once. What was sequenced was PBMCs. Receptors originate from a man aged 18 to 30 in good health and CMV-seropositive.

This chain joins TRBV27 and TRBJ2-7; D is perhaps TRBD1 (6 bases). This CDR3 contains 14 residues. Looked up from germline, CDR1 is MNHEY and CDR2 is SMNVEV (reference sequence). V was shortened by 5 bases and J by 6 bases, with 17 bases between the two germline ends. The CDR3 coding sequence is TGTGCCAGCAGTCCCAGACAGGCGTTAGGCGAGCAGTACGTC. Its protein product is CASSPRQALGEQYV.

This chain joins TRBV19 and TRBJ2-5, with 9 positions matching TRBD2. V was clipped by 3 bases and J by 4 bases; unmatched bases: 9. The germline V gene has CDR1 LNHDA and CDR2 SQIVND (reference sequence). The CDR3 loop spans 16 amino acids. CDR3 DNA sequence: TGTGCCAGTAGTATCCAAGGTAGCGGGGGTAGAGAGACCCAGTACTTC. It is translated as CASSIQGSGGRETQYF.

The chain uses TRBV5-1 and TRBJ2-2; 7 nucleotides line up with TRBD1. In germline, CDR1 is SGHRS, CDR2 YFSETQ. CDR3 length: 15 residues. Trimming removed 3 bases from V and 4 bases from J; junction bases left unmatched: 6. CDR3 sequence: CASSSSDRSTGELFF. The CDR3 DNA sequence: TGCGCCAGCAGCTCGTCGGACAGGTCCACCGGGGAGCTGTTTTTT.

J is TRBJ1-5 and V is TRBV28; D unclear. The CDR3 sequence is 15 residues long. The V gene's germline CDR1 is MDHEN and CDR2 SYDVKM. V gave up 4 bases and J gave up 0 bases, with 10 bases separating them. In DNA form, the CDR3 reads TGTGCCAGCAGTTCGGGTAGAGATAGCAATCAGCCCCAGCATTTT. As protein: CASSSGRDSNQPQHF. The full variable domain, in which reference TRBV28 and TRBJ1-5 provide the parts outside the CDR3, is DVKVTQSSRYLVKRTGEKVFLECVQDMDHENMFWYRQDPGLGLRLIYFSYDVKMKEKGDIPEGYSVSREKKERFSLILESASTNQTSMYLCASSSGRDSNQPQHFGDGTRLSIL.

The genes are TRBV28 and TRBJ2-5; D is unclear. There are 10 residues in the CDR3. Trimming removed 10 bases from V and 7 bases from J, with 10 bases in between. Germline CDR1 is MDHEN and CDR2 is SYDVKM. The CDR3 DNA is TGTGCCACCTTACAAACGACCCAGTACTTC. This encodes CATLQTTQYF.

This clone came up a few times. The J gene is TRBJ2-7, the V gene TRBV11-2, with TRBD2 as a possible D gene (6 bases). Germline lookup yields CDR1 SGHAT and CDR2 FQNNGV. CDR3 length equals 15 residues. V lost 1 base, J lost 7 bases, and 17 bases lay in between. The CDR3 DNA is TGTGCCAGCAGCTTAGGCGACGGGGGACCGAGAGAGCAGTACGTC. It encodes CASSLGDGGPREQYV.

This clone was seen only a few times. The chain links TRBV27 to TRBJ2-4, with 8 bases matching TRBD1. J gave up 3 bases and V 3 bases, and 7 bases lay outside the gene matches. Germline V gene data show CDR1 as MNHEY and CDR2 as SMNVEV (reference sequence). The CDR3 totals 16 residues. CDR3 region: CASSFRRTGNKNIQYF. As DNA, the CDR3 is TGTGCCAGCAGTTTCCGCCGGACAGGGAACAAAAACATTCAGTACTTC.

The chain employs TRBV2 and TRBJ2-7; tentative D call: TRBD1 (8 bases). V lost 6 bases to trimming and J lost 4 bases, with 16 bases between them. Germline CDR1 SNHLY, CDR2 FYNNEI. CDR3 length: 14 residues. CDR3 nucleotides: TGTGCCAGCAGCCCACAGGGGGGGTTGTACGAGCAGTACGTC. Translated, it gives CASSPQGGLYEQYV.

This clone occurred once. The chain combines TRBV11-1 with TRBJ2-6, with D perhaps matching TRBD2 (6 bases). CDR3 size: 16 residues. Per the germline V gene, CDR1 is SGHAT and CDR2 is FQDESV (reference sequence). Between the trimmed V and J ends, which lost 1 base and 3 bases, there was a span of 10 bases. The DNA of the CDR3 is TGTGCCAGCAGCTTAGTTCGCGGGGTTGGGGCCAACGTCCTGACTTTC. Translating it yields CASSLVRGVGANVLTF.

V and J are TRBV7-2 and TRBJ2-5; tentative D call: TRBD2 (6 bases). Germline V gene lookup returns CDR1 SGHTA and CDR2 FQGNSA. The V end was cut by 2 bases, the J end by 4 bases, with 17 bases between. This CDR3 is 16 amino acids long. The CDR3 sequence is CASSLSGRGRIETQYF. Written as DNA, the CDR3 is TGTGCCAGCAGCTTATCTGGCCGGGGGAGGATAGAGACCCAGTACTTC. The whole variable domain, filled in from reference TRBV7-2 and TRBJ2-5, reads GAGVSQSPSNKVTEKGKDVELRCDPISGHTALYWYRQSLGQGLEFLIYFQGNSAPDKSGLPSDRFSAERTGGSVSTLTIQRTQQEDSAVYLCASSLSGRGRIETQYFGPGTRLLVL.

This clone came up once. The chain is built from TRBV6-5 and TRBJ1-1, with 7 bases that match TRBD1. Losses at the gene ends were 6 bases for V and 8 bases for J; bases not matched to a gene: 9. Germline V gene data show CDR1 as MNHEY and CDR2 as SVGAGI. CDR3 length equals 13 residues. The CDR3 DNA follows: TGTGCCAGCAGCTCCCCGGACAGGCCCGAAGCTTTCTTT. This codes for CASSSPDRPEAFF.

V gene TRBV29-1 combines with J gene TRBJ2-3; tentatively, D is TRBD2 (7 bases). Germline V lookup: CDR1 SQVTM, CDR2 ANQGSEA. This CDR3 spans 13 amino acids. Trimming shortened V by 4 bases and J by 6 bases, and 14 bases separated the two germline ends. CDR3 DNA sequence: TGCAGCGTTGGGCGGGGGCCTGGGGATACGCAGTATTTT. It specifies CSVGRGPGDTQYF.

The chain is built from TRBV11-3 and TRBJ2-1, with 14 bases aligning to TRBD2. The CDR3 runs 15 residues. CDR1 and CDR2 (germline): SGHNT, YENEEA. Trimming at V came to 5 bases and at J to 8 bases, leaving 5 bases not matched to a gene. Written as DNA, the CDR3 is TGTGCCAGCAGCCGACTAGCGGGAGGGTGGTATGAGCAGTTCTTC. This codes for CASSRLAGGWYEQFF.

The V gene is TRBV2, the J gene TRBJ2-5, with D perhaps TRBD2 (6 bases). The CDR3 has 13 residues. The V end lost 7 bases, the J end lost 4 bases, and 13 bases lay between the germline ends. Germline lookup yields CDR1 SNHLY and CDR2 FYNNEI. CDR3 protein: CASIRLVGETQYF. The CDR3 DNA is TGTGCCAGCATCCGACTAGTCGGAGAGACCCAGTACTTC.

The gene calls are TRBV25-1 and TRBJ2-2; no clear D. The germline CDR1 and CDR2 sequences are MGHDK and SYGVNS. Trimming removed 3 bases from V and 1 base from J, with 9 bases in between. The CDR3 loop spans 15 amino acids. For the CDR3, the DNA is TGTGCCAGCAGTGAGGCGACACAGAACACCGGGGAGCTGTTTTTT. This translates into CASSEATQNTGELFF.

With respect to this clone: One junction end does not reproduce the germline sequence, and a read error may be involved. This chain uses TRBV7-7 with TRBJ2-5, with 11 bases identical to TRBD2. The CDR3 covers 15 residues. Per germline, CDR1 SSHAT and CDR2 FNYEAQ (reference sequence). In DNA, the CDR3 is TGTGCTAGCAGCTTAGCGGGGGGGCGCTGGGAGACCCAGTACTTC. Translating it yields CASSLAGGRWETQYF.

V and J are TRBV19 and TRBJ1-6; no definite D call. Trimming took off 5 bases at V and 5 bases at J, with 10 bases between the two ends. Looked up from germline, CDR1 is LNHDA and CDR2 is SQIVND (reference sequence). This CDR3 comprises 14 residues. The DNA for the CDR3 is TGTGCCAGTAGTCAGGTGTCTGATAATTCACCCCTCCACTTT. Translation gives CASSQVSDNSPLHF.

The rearrangement uses TRBV30 and TRBJ1-5, with no clear D. The V and J ends lost 7 bases and 5 bases respectively, with 15 bases between them. CDR1 and CDR2 (germline): GTSNPN, SVGIG (reference sequence). The CDR3 is 13 amino acids. The CDR3 protein is CAFQEGGHQPQHF. The CDR3 nucleotides are TGTGCCTTTCAGGAGGGCGGGCATCAGCCCCAGCATTTT.

This rearrangement joins TRBV11-3 to TRBJ1-2; 11 bases agree with TRBD1. Germline assignment: CDR1 SGHNT and CDR2 YENEEA. The ends lost 7 bases at V and 10 bases at J; junction bases unmatched: 14. The CDR3 is made up of 15 amino acids. CDR3 DNA: TGTGCCAGCACCTTGACCGGGACAGGGGGTGGTCCCTACACCTTC. Translation gives CASTLTGTGGGPYTF.

J is TRBJ2-7 and V is TRBV30, with D possibly TRBD2 on 5 matching bases. This CDR3 has 15 amino acids. Germline V gives CDR1 GTSNPN, CDR2 SVGIG (reference sequence). Trimming stripped 5 bases from V and 6 bases from J, with 23 bases between. CDR3: CAWAPRTGPYGEQYV. The CDR3 DNA reads as TGTGCCTGGGCCCCTCGGACTGGGCCCTACGGCGAGCAGTACGTC.

A few counts support this clone. The chain carries TRBV10-1 and TRBJ2-7, with D maybe TRBD1 (6 bases). The CDR3 extends over 15 amino acids. V gave up 8 bases and J gave up 2 bases, with 19 bases separating them. CDR1 is WNHNN, CDR2 SYGVQD, per germline (reference sequence). The CDR3 here is CASAPSGTPPYEQYV. DNA of the CDR3: TGCGCCAGCGCCCCATCCGGGACACCACCCTACGAGCAGTACGTC.

The gene calls are TRBV5-4 and TRBJ1-2, with D maybe TRBD1 (5 bases). V was cut by 3 bases and J by 6 bases, with 6 bases left in between. CDR3 size: 11 residues. CDR1 SGHNT and CDR2 YYREEE come from the germline V gene (reference sequence). CDR3: CASSWGDGYTF. Written as DNA, the CDR3 is TGTGCCAGCAGCTGGGGGGATGGCTACACCTTC.

The gene calls are TRBV2 and TRBJ2-7, with TRBD2 as a possible D gene (5 bases). V lost 7 bases and J lost 1, with 14 bases in between. The CDR3 runs to 14 residues. Germline values: CDR1 SNHLY, CDR2 FYNNEI. CDR3 bases: TGTGCCAGCAAGCTTAACGGGGTTTCCTACGAGCAGTACGTC. It encodes CASKLNGVSYEQYV.

This clone occurred a few times. This chain connects TRBV7-6 to TRBJ2-1, with 13 bases that match TRBD2. With V trimmed by 5 bases and J by 6 bases, 7 bases remained unmatched. Per the germline V gene, CDR1 is SGHVS and CDR2 is FNYEAQ. The CDR3 spans 16 residues. CDR3 sequence reads: CASSRTSGGPFNEQFF. CDR3 coding DNA: TGTGCCAGCAGCCGGACTAGCGGGGGCCCCTTCAATGAGCAGTTCTTC.

The chain joins TRBV7-8 to TRBJ2-1; 9 positions agree with TRBD2. Germline V gene lookup returns CDR1 SGHVS and CDR2 FQNEAQ. This CDR3 has 15 amino acids. V shed 1 base and J 2 bases; nucleotides not matched to a gene: 0. DNA for the CDR3: TGTGCCAGCAGCTTAGGGACTAGCGCCTACAATGAGCAGTTCTTC. As protein: CASSLGTSAYNEQFF.

V and J are TRBV2 and TRBJ1-5; a weak D match, TRBD1 (5 bases). Per germline, CDR1 SNHLY and CDR2 FYNNEI. The V gene lost 5 bases and the J gene lost 1 base, with 6 bases spanning the gap. The CDR3 contains 13 residues. The CDR3 DNA reads as TGTGCCAGCAGTTCAGGGAGCAATCAGCCCCAGCATTTT. As protein: CASSSGSNQPQHF.

This clone was seen only a few times. This chain links TRBV10-3 with TRBJ2-5; 8 nucleotides line up with TRBD1. CDR3 length: 13 amino acids. Germline loops: CDR1 ENHRY, CDR2 SYGVKD. V was clipped by 6 bases and J by 5 bases; unmatched bases: 5. The CDR3 here is CAIRGGQAETQYF. In nucleotides, the CDR3 is TGTGCCATCAGGGGGGGACAGGCCGAGACCCAGTACTTC.

The chain recombines TRBV5-1 with TRBJ2-3, with 7 bases matching TRBD2. V trimming: 3 bases; J trimming: 1 base; junction bases outside the gene matches: 2. The germline V gene encodes CDR1 SGHRS and CDR2 YFSETQ. The CDR3 loop spans 14 amino acids. CDR3 sequence reads: CASSSGGGTDTQYF. CDR3 DNA sequence: TGCGCCAGCAGCTCGGGAGGTGGCACAGATACGCAGTATTTT. The whole variable domain, filled in from reference TRBV5-1 and TRBJ2-3, reads KAGVTQTPRYLIKTRGQQVTLSCSPISGHRSVSWYQQTPGQGLQFLFEYFSETQRNKGNFPGRFSGRQFSNSRSEMNVSTLELGDSALYLCASSSGGGTDTQYFGPGTRLTVL.

This clone was seen only a few times. The rearrangement links TRBV19 to TRBJ1-2; 12 nucleotides line up with TRBD1. The CDR3 is 13 amino acids. Per the germline V gene, CDR1 is LNHDA and CDR2 is SQIVND (reference sequence). V lost 9 bases and J lost 7; bases outside the gene matches: 6. The CDR3 loop reads CASSGTGGGGYTF. Written as DNA, the CDR3 is TGTGCCAGCTCCGGGACAGGGGGCGGTGGCTACACCTTC.

The J gene is TRBJ1-4, the V gene TRBV10-3; 10 bases match TRBD1. CDR1 is ENHRY, CDR2 SYGVKD, per germline. J gave up 7 bases and V 5 bases, and 7 bases lay outside the gene matches. The CDR3 runs to 15 residues. The CDR3 here is CAISRTGGTAEKLFF. The CDR3 region has the DNA TGTGCCATCAGTCGGACAGGGGGGACAGCTGAAAAACTGTTTTTT.

CDR3 region: CASSAGRTDTQYF. The CDR3 DNA reads as TGTGCCAGCAGTGCAGGGCGGACAGATACGCAGTATTTT. The chain recombines TRBV2 with TRBJ2-3, with D perhaps TRBD1 (5 bases). Germline V lookup: CDR1 SNHLY, CDR2 FYNNEI. This CDR3 comprises 13 residues. V was trimmed by 4 bases and J by 3 bases, leaving 8 bases between them.